This T cell receptor (beta chain) derives from a study of human T cells and chemical hapten exposure (dated by TCRdb to the early 2020s). For the study in its entirety: For sensitization, 2% DPC in acetone was applied to a 2 cm by 2 cm area of upper inner arm skin. Patients additionally received weekly therapeutic DPC doses to the scalp throughout the approximately 25-week study period. The libraries were sequenced as a pool, and the TCR yield per sample differed mostly because of small variations in library volumes within the pool. Blood samples were taken from patients before sensitization (week 0) and at 2, 6 and about 24 weeks after DPC sensitization. In alopecia patients, the study followed how the peripheral blood TCR repertoire changed in vivo over primary and secondary sensitization to diphenylcyclopropenone (DPC), a hapten. The patient cohort, mostly female, included alopecia areata with under or over 50% scalp involvement, alopecia totalis and alopecia universalis. Patch tests used Finn chambers with 0.01% DPC on the upper back, scored after 6 days by International Contact Dermatitis Research Group standards. Under 30 alopecia patients gave blood for TCR sequencing at one to four time points (pre-sensitization, 2, 6 and 24 weeks).

Including cysteine and phenylalanine, the CDR3 has 16 amino acids. The sequence is cut down to CDR3 DNA, 48 bases in frame from base 1. Trimming costs V 3 bases and J 4 bases, and their ends lie 18 bases apart. Looking up the germline V gene yields CDR1 MDHEN and CDR2 SYDVKM. Libraries came from RACE. The reads were generated on a NextSeq 500. During library preparation, unique molecular identifiers were attached to individual cDNA molecules so that TCRs could be counted in a quantitative, reproducible way. Both TCR alpha and TCR beta chains were sequenced from each blood RNA sample. On the authors' methods: The median number of TCRs per sample was over 95,000, ranging from roughly 23,224 to 700,000. V, J and CDR3 annotation of the TCR reads was carried out using the Decombinator software suite. For PS versus PT1 abundance plots, all samples were subsampled to the same number of TCRs (28,000). Expanded TCRs were defined as absent before sensitization and observed at least eight times at the 2-week time point. TCRdb reprocessing: public reads trimmed at Q25 with fastp, clones called with MiXCR, in-frame beta chains kept. A single entry per CDR3 protein holds the most common genes and DNA from its merged rows. It is TCRdb's table, rather than the study itself, that gives the V and J calls and clone size. The sample includes approximately 96,000 distinct CDR3 sequences, with 9.3% observed a single time. 2% to 2.5% of the sample belongs to the ten largest clones.

This specimen's time point label, per the study, means: patch test 2, 6 weeks after DPC sensitization. The intended sense of this specimen's treatment or condition label: therapeutic diphenylcyclopropenone sensitization with weekly scalp DPC. At each patch-test visit, blood was drawn before the patch test was applied. Patients were eligible if aged 18 to 70, diagnosed with alopecia and judged suitable for DPC therapy, and pregnant patients were excluded. Total RNA was isolated from unfractionated whole blood collected in Tempus Blood RNA tubes. What the study reported, not specific to this receptor: Patch test score correlated positively with the number of PT1 expanded TCRs, reaching significance at thresholds 8, 16 and 32 but not at 4. Repeated subsampling changed both the strength of the expansion versus patch-test correlation and the threshold at which that correlation became significant. DPC sensitization did not change how many TCRs were above 1 in 1000 frequency, and no evidence was found of alterations in global repertoire structure. Significantly more large CDR3 similarity clusters were formed by expanded TCRs than by pre-sensitization or healthy control sets, consistent with antigen-driven responses. All patients had alopecia, a presumed autoimmune disease, so their immune response might differ from that of healthy individuals.

This clonotype was seen only a few times. Its target antigen remains unknown. Per-nucleotide qualities are absent, and no much larger clonotype sits a single base away. This chain is built from TRBV28 and TRBJ2-5, with a weak D call of TRBD2 (6 bases match). The sample in question was whole blood, obtained in connection with sensitization to the hapten diphenylcyclopropenone (DPC). The sequence was collected from a woman aged 40 to 55 with alopecia areata. Some clones in this sample may be carry-over from other donors' samples. CDR3 region: CASSFAGRVIRETQYF. At the DNA level, the sequence is TGTGCCAGCAGTTTCGCGGGACGGGTGATTCGAGAGACCCAGTACTTC.